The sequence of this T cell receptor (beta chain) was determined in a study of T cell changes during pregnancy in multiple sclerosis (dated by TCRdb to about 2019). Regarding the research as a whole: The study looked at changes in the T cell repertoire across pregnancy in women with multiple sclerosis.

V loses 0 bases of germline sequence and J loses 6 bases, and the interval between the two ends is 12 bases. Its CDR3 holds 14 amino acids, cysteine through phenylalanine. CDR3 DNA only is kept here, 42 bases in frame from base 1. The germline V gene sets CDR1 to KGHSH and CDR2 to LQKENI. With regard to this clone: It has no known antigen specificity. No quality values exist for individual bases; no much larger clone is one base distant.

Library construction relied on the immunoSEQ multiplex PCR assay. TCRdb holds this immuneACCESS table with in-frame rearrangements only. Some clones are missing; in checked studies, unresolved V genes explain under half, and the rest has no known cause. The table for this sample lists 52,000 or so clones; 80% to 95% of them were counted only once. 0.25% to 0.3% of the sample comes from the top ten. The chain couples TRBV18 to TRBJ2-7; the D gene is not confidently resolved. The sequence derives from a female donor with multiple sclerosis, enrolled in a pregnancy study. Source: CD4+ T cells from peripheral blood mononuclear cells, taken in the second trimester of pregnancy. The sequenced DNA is TGTGCCAGCTCACCACCTTACCGGAGAGCCGAGCAGTACTTC. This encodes CASSPPYRRAEQYF.